These T cell receptor beta chains were read from a single sample in a study of blood T cell repertoires in COVID-19. Only in-frame clones appear in the TCRdb table, and some are missing; sequencing was by immunoSEQ multiplex PCR. Among some 400,000 clones, 85% to 90% were seen once, and the ten largest hold 0.9% to 1.2%. The source material was PBMCs or T cells enriched from blood (not recorded which). The source of these receptors is a man aged 30-40 years who had recovered from COVID-19. Each CDR3 is given with its conserved first and last residue. The D gene is left open where the match is weak. A row's size may be missing; if present it is once, few, many or a size class.

len: 16; j_gene: TRBJ1-2; v_gene: TRBV9; d_gene: -; abundance: -; CDR3aa: CASSGVGGASYNRYTF; CDR3nt: TGTGCCAGCAGCGGGGTGGGAGGAGCATCCTATAATCGCTACACCTTC
len: 16; j_gene: TRBJ2-3; v_gene: TRBV11-3; d_gene: -; abundance: once; CDR3aa: CASSPGGGSGTDTQYF; CDR3nt: TGTGCCAGCAGCCCAGGGGGCGGGAGTGGCACAGATACGCAGTATTTT
len: 15; j_gene: TRBJ2-7; v_gene: TRBV4-1; d_gene: -; abundance: -; CDR3aa: CASSPTSTSFYEQYF; CDR3nt: TGCGCCAGCAGCCCTACCTCGACTAGTTTCTACGAGCAGTACTTC
len: 20; j_gene: TRBJ1-2; v_gene: TRBV9; d_gene: TRBD1; abundance: -; CDR3aa: CASSDPSFPGQGVFNYGYTF; CDR3nt: TGTGCCAGCAGCGATCCCTCTTTCCCGGGACAGGGAGTGTTTAACTATGGCTACACCTTC
len: 15; j_gene: TRBJ1-6; v_gene: TRBV7-8; d_gene: -; abundance: -; CDR3aa: CASSLASGEFSPLHF; CDR3nt: TGTGCCAGCAGCTTAGCATCGGGGGAGTTTTCACCCCTCCACTTT
len: 16; j_gene: TRBJ1-5; v_gene: TRBV27; d_gene: TRBD1; abundance: few; CDR3aa: CASRHTGQGGNQPQHF; CDR3nt: TGTGCCAGCAGACACACGGGACAGGGGGGCAATCAGCCCCAGCATTTT
len: 16; j_gene: TRBJ2-4; v_gene: TRBV4-1; d_gene: -; abundance: -; CDR3aa: CASSQAIGGSKNIQYF; CDR3nt: TGCGCCAGCAGCCAGGCTATAGGAGGGTCTAAAAACATTCAGTACTTC
len: 15; j_gene: TRBJ2-5; v_gene: TRBV18; d_gene: TRBD2; abundance: -; CDR3aa: CASSSSGADQETQYF; CDR3nt: TGTGCCAGCTCCTCTAGCGGAGCCGACCAAGAGACCCAGTACTTC
len: 12; j_gene: TRBJ2-1; v_gene: TRBV7-9; d_gene: -; abundance: -; CDR3aa: CASSRESREQFF; CDR3nt: TGTGCCAGCAGCCGCGAAAGCAGGGAGCAGTTCTTC
len: 13; j_gene: TRBJ1-2; v_gene: TRBV12-3/TRBV12-4; d_gene: -; abundance: once; CDR3aa: CASSERGGYGYTF; CDR3nt: TGTGCCAGCAGCGAACGGGGGGGATATGGCTACACCTTC
len: 12; j_gene: TRBJ2-5; v_gene: TRBV29-1; d_gene: TRBD1; abundance: -; CDR3aa: CSVGGQGETQYF; CDR3nt: TGCAGCGTTGGTGGACAGGGGGAGACCCAGTACTTC
len: 14; j_gene: TRBJ1-6; v_gene: TRBV30; d_gene: TRBD1; abundance: -; CDR3aa: CAWSFRQGNSPLHF; CDR3nt: TGTGCCTGGAGTTTTCGACAGGGAAATTCACCCCTCCACTTT
len: 15; j_gene: TRBJ2-1; v_gene: TRBV15; d_gene: -; abundance: -; CDR3aa: CATNDLGPHYNEQFF; CDR3nt: TGTGCCACCAACGACTTGGGGCCCCACTACAATGAGCAGTTCTTC
len: 15; j_gene: TRBJ2-7; v_gene: TRBV3-1/TRBV3-2; d_gene: -; abundance: -; CDR3aa: CASSRGGERGHEQYF; CDR3nt: TGTGCCAGCAGCCGAGGGGGGGAGCGGGGCCACGAGCAGTACTTC
len: 16; j_gene: TRBJ2-5; v_gene: TRBV27; d_gene: TRBD2; abundance: -; CDR3aa: CASRGGASGRQETQYF; CDR3nt: TGTGCCAGCAGAGGGGGGGCTAGCGGGAGGCAAGAGACCCAGTACTTC
len: 18; j_gene: TRBJ2-2; v_gene: TRBV4-1; d_gene: TRBD1; abundance: -; CDR3aa: CASSQHTAGQGPPGELFF; CDR3nt: TGCGCCAGCAGCCAACATACCGCGGGACAGGGACCTCCCGGGGAGCTGTTTTTT
len: 11; j_gene: TRBJ2-3; v_gene: TRBV5-1; d_gene: -; abundance: -; CDR3aa: CASSRGDTQYF; CDR3nt: TGCGCCAGCAGCCGAGGAGATACGCAGTATTTT
len: 15; j_gene: TRBJ1-3; v_gene: TRBV18; d_gene: -; abundance: -; CDR3aa: CGSWQGLPRGNTIYF; CDR3nt: TGTGGATCATGGCAGGGCCTCCCTCGAGGAAACACCATATATTTT
len: 13; j_gene: TRBJ1-2; v_gene: TRBV29-1; d_gene: -; abundance: -; CDR3aa: CSAWSRGYYGYTF; CDR3nt: TGCAGCGCCTGGTCTAGGGGATACTATGGCTACACCTTC
len: 15; j_gene: TRBJ1-5; v_gene: TRBV10-3; d_gene: -; abundance: -; CDR3aa: CAISEAQGESQPQHF; CDR3nt: TGTGCCATCAGTGAGGCACAGGGAGAGAGTCAGCCCCAGCATTTT
len: 14; j_gene: TRBJ2-2; v_gene: TRBV5-1; d_gene: -; abundance: -; CDR3aa: CASSLESYTGELFF; CDR3nt: TGCGCCAGCAGCTTGGAATCCTACACCGGGGAGCTGTTTTTT
len: 14; j_gene: TRBJ2-1; v_gene: TRBV6-5; d_gene: -; abundance: -; CDR3aa: CASRSGGNYNEQFF; CDR3nt: TGTGCCAGCAGATCGGGGGGCAACTACAATGAGCAGTTCTTC
len: 16; j_gene: TRBJ1-6; v_gene: TRBV14; d_gene: -; abundance: -; CDR3aa: CASSQGGRADFSPLHF; CDR3nt: TGTGCCAGCAGCCAAGGAGGCAGGGCCGACTTCTCACCCCTCCACTTT
len: 17; j_gene: TRBJ2-2; v_gene: TRBV4-1; d_gene: TRBD2; abundance: -; CDR3aa: CASSQDRGLADTGELFF; CDR3nt: TGCGCCAGCAGCCAAGATCGGGGTCTAGCGGACACCGGGGAGCTGTTTTTT
len: 15; j_gene: TRBJ1-2; v_gene: TRBV11-2; d_gene: TRBD1; abundance: -; CDR3aa: CASSLVWTGGDGYTF; CDR3nt: TGTGCCAGCAGCTTAGTCTGGACAGGGGGCGATGGCTACACCTTC
len: 14; j_gene: TRBJ2-7; v_gene: TRBV7-8; d_gene: TRBD1; abundance: -; CDR3aa: CASSRDRGHFEQYF; CDR3nt: TGTGCCAGCAGTCGAGACAGGGGGCACTTCGAGCAGTACTTC
len: 15; j_gene: TRBJ1-5; v_gene: TRBV27; d_gene: TRBD1; abundance: -; CDR3aa: CASSPTGQVHQPQHF; CDR3nt: TGTGCCAGCAGTCCCACGGGACAGGTTCATCAGCCCCAGCATTTT
len: 13; j_gene: TRBJ2-7; v_gene: TRBV2; d_gene: -; abundance: -; CDR3aa: CASSGTVAYEQYF; CDR3nt: TGTGCCAGCAGTGGGACAGTGGCCTACGAGCAGTACTTC
len: 15; j_gene: TRBJ2-3; v_gene: TRBV7-9; d_gene: -; abundance: -; CDR3aa: CASSLVGGARDTQYF; CDR3nt: TGTGCCAGCAGCTTAGTTGGAGGGGCTCGGGATACGCAGTATTTT
len: 16; j_gene: TRBJ2-1; v_gene: TRBV24-1; d_gene: -; abundance: -; CDR3aa: CATSRDILSSYNEQFF; CDR3nt: TGTGCCACCAGCCGGGACATTCTGAGCTCCTACAATGAGCAGTTCTTC
len: 15; j_gene: TRBJ1-1; v_gene: TRBV5-1; d_gene: -; abundance: -; CDR3aa: CASSPRDNLNTEAFF; CDR3nt: TGCGCCAGCAGCCCCAGGGACAACCTGAACACTGAAGCTTTCTTT
len: 14; j_gene: TRBJ1-1; v_gene: TRBV19; d_gene: -; abundance: -; CDR3aa: CASSIDRMNTEAFF; CDR3nt: TGTGCCAGTAGTATTGACAGGATGAACACTGAAGCTTTCTTT
len: 14; j_gene: TRBJ2-3; v_gene: TRBV6-4; d_gene: -; abundance: -; CDR3aa: CASSTGSSTDTQYF; CDR3nt: TGTGCCAGCAGCACAGGGTCTAGCACAGATACGCAGTATTTT
len: 17; j_gene: TRBJ1-6; v_gene: TRBV5-4; d_gene: -; abundance: -; CDR3aa: CASSLDGGVFFGSPLHF; CDR3nt: TGTGCCAGCAGCTTGGACGGGGGTGTCTTCTTTGGGTCACCCCTCCACTTT
len: 16; j_gene: TRBJ2-2; v_gene: TRBV5-4; d_gene: TRBD1; abundance: -; CDR3aa: CASSQGTARSTGELFF; CDR3nt: TGTGCCAGCAGCCAAGGGACAGCCAGGAGCACCGGGGAGCTGTTTTTT
len: 13; j_gene: TRBJ2-7; v_gene: TRBV7-3; d_gene: -; abundance: -; CDR3aa: CASSLGASGEQYF; CDR3nt: TGTGCCAGCAGCTTAGGCGCTTCGGGCGAGCAGTACTTC
len: 11; j_gene: TRBJ1-1; v_gene: TRBV18; d_gene: TRBD1; abundance: once; CDR3aa: CASAGQDEAFF; CDR3nt: TGTGCCAGCGCAGGACAGGATGAAGCTTTCTTT
len: 14; j_gene: TRBJ2-2; v_gene: TRBV3-1/TRBV3-2; d_gene: -; abundance: -; CDR3aa: CASSQVGGTGELFF; CDR3nt: TGTGCCAGCAGCCAAGTTGGGGGGACCGGGGAGCTGTTTTTT
len: 13; j_gene: TRBJ1-4; v_gene: TRBV19; d_gene: -; abundance: -; CDR3aa: CASSIGMSEKLFF; CDR3nt: TGTGCCAGTAGTATCGGGATGAGTGAAAAACTGTTTTTT
len: 14; j_gene: TRBJ2-1; v_gene: TRBV5-6; d_gene: TRBD1; abundance: -; CDR3aa: CASSTGTGGNEQFF; CDR3nt: TGTGCCAGCAGCACCGGGACAGGGGGAAATGAGCAGTTCTTC
len: 14; j_gene: TRBJ1-5; v_gene: TRBV5-4; d_gene: -; abundance: -; CDR3aa: CASSFGGANQPQHF; CDR3nt: TGTGCCAGCAGCTTCGGCGGGGCCAATCAGCCCCAGCATTTT